The source of this T cell receptor beta chain is a study of cytomegalovirus exposure and HLA in healthy donors. Study at large: The 120 validation repertoires, a later analysis reported, used the same platform as the 666 first-cohort repertoires.

Study results and limitations: According to the study, 180 or so TCR beta chains were cytomegalovirus-associated. With high specificity and sensitivity, the classifier reportedly diagnosed cytomegalovirus status.

The method was immunoSEQ multiplex PCR; TCRdb's version includes in-frame clones alone and lacks a portion of them. The table has more than 95,000 clones, 75% to 90% seen once. The germline V gene encodes CDR1 SGDLS and CDR2 YYNGEE. The V and J ends lost 2 bases and 2 bases, in that order; junction bases with no gene match: 1. The CDR3 extends over 14 amino acids. Separate from the approximately 720-subject first cohort was the approximately 130-subject validation cohort, to which the donors belonged. This clone was seen more than once but under ten times. Its target is not known. This TCR was recovered from a woman aged 18-29 years in good health and CMV-seronegative. The V gene is TRBV9, the J gene TRBJ2-5, with 9 bases lining up with TRBD2. The specimen sequenced was PBMCs. CDR3 residues: CASSVTSGQETQYF. As DNA, the CDR3 is TGTGCCAGCAGCGTGACTAGCGGTCAAGAGACCCAGTACTTC.